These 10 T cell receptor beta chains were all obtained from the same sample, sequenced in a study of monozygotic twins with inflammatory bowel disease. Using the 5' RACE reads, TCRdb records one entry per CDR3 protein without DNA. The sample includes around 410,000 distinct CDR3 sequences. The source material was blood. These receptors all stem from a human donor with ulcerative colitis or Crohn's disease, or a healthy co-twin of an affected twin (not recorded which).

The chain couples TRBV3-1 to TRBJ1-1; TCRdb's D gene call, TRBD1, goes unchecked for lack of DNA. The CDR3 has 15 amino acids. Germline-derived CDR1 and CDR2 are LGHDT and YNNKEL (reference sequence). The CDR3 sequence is CASSKYSGQLTEAFF.

CDR3: CSVDLRVNTEAFF. The chain carries TRBV29-1 and TRBJ1-1. The CDR3 is 13 residues long. CDR1 and CDR2 (germline): SQVTM, ANQGSEA.

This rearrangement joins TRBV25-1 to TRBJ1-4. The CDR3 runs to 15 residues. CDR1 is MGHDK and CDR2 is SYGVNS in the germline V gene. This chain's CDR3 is CASSEGRVWTEKLFF.

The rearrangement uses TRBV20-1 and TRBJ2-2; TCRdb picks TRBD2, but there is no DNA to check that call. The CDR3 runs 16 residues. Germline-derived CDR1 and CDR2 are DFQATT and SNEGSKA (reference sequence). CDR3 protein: CSARDGGGPGTGELFF.

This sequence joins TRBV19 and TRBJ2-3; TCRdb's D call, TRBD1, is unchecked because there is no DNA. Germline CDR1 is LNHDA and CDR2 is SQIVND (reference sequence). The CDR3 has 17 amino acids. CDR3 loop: CASSPTGGRGMTDTQYF.

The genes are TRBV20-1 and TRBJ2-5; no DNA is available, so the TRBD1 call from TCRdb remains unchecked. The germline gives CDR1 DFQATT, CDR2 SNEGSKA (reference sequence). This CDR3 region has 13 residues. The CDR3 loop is CSARGGAMGTQYF.

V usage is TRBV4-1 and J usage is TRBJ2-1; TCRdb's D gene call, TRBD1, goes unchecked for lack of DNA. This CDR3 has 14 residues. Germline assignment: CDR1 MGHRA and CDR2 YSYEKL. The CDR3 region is CASSQDRGGGEQFF.

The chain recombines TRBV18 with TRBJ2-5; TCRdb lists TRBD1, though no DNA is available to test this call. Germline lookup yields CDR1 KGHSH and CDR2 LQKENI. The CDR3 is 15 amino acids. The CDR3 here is CASSPPTGRQETQYF. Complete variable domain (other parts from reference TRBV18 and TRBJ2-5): NAGVMQNPRHLVRRRGQEARLRCSPMKGHSHVYWYRQLPEEGLKFMVYLQKENIIDESGMPKERFSAEFPKEGPSILRIQQVVRGDSAAYFCASSPPTGRQETQYFGPGTRLLVL.

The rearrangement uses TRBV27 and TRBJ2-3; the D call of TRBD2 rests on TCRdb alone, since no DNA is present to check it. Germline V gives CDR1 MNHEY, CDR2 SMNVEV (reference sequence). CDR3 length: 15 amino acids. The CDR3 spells CASSPRGGWTDTQYF.

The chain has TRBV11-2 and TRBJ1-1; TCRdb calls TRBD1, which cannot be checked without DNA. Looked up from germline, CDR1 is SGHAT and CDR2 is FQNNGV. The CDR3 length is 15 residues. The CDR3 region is CASSLEPGPNTEAFF.